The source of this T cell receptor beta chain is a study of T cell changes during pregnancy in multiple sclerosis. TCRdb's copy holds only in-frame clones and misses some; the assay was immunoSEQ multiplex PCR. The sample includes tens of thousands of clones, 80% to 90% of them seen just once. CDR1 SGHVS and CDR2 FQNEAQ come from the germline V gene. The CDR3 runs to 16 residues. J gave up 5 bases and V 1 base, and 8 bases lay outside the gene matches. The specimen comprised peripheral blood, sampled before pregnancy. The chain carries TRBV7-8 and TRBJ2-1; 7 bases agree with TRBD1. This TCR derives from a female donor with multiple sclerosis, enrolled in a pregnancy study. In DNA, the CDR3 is TGTGCCAGCAGCTTAGTCGTACAGGGGCTAAACAATGAGCAGTTCTTC. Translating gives CASSLVVQGLNNEQFF.